One sample yielded the 22 T cell receptor beta chains listed below, sequenced in a study of shared clonotypes between healthy human individuals. Clones were sequenced by immunoSEQ multiplex PCR, and TCRdb holds only the in-frame ones, with some missing. The sample has a few million clones; almost 96% are singletons. The sequencing sample was made of naive CD4+ T cells sorted from blood. Sample subset: CD45RA+ positively selected. Receptors were obtained from a man aged 18 to 30 in good health.

The CDR3 reads CAIGGTVPSTGELFF. The CDR3 DNA is TGTGCCATCGGAGGGACAGTTCCGAGCACCGGGGAGCTGTTTTTT. This chain links TRBV10-3 with TRBJ2-2; weak D call: TRBD1 (7 bases). V was shortened by 8 bases and J by 4 bases, with 17 bases between the two germline ends. Germline CDR1 is ENHRY and CDR2 is SYGVKD. CDR3 size: 15 residues.

The chain combines TRBV7-8 with TRBJ1-3; D remains ambiguous. V was trimmed by 3 bases and J by 2 bases, leaving 14 bases between them. This CDR3 comprises 16 residues. CDR1 and CDR2 (germline): SGHVS, FQNEAQ. This chain's CDR3 is CASSFGTAAPGNTIYF. For the CDR3, the DNA is TGTGCCAGCAGCTTTGGTACCGCCGCCCCTGGAAACACCATATATTTT.

The rearrangement links TRBV5-6 to TRBJ1-3; TRBD1 agrees at 7 bases. The CDR3 has 16 amino acids. Losses at the gene ends were 2 bases for V and 4 bases for J; bases not matched to a gene: 9. Germline CDR1 is SGHDT and CDR2 is YYEEEE. CDR3 DNA sequence: TGTGCCAGCAGCTTCCCGGAGGGGGCGCGCGGAAACACCATATATTTT. Protein sequence: CASSFPEGARGNTIYF.

The chain recombines TRBV14 with TRBJ1-2, with D possibly being TRBD1 (5 bases). Trimming stripped 4 bases from V and 7 bases from J, with 13 bases between. This CDR3 region has 13 residues. Germline V gives CDR1 SGHDN, CDR2 FVKESK. The CDR3 is CASSLRESRGYTF. The CDR3 nucleotides read TGTGCCAGCAGCCTCAGGGAATCACGTGGCTACACCTTC. Looking up the rest from reference TRBV14 and TRBJ1-2 gives the full variable domain: EAGVTQFPSHSVIEKGQTVTLRCDPISGHDNLYWYRRVMGKEIKFLLHFVKESKQDESGMPNNRFLAERTGGTYSTLKVQPAELEDSGVYFCASSLRESRGYTFGSGTRLTVV.

The chain joins TRBV5-1 to TRBJ2-7; 10 nucleotides line up with TRBD2. Germline CDR1 and CDR2: SGHRS and YFSETQ. The CDR3 is 15 amino acids. With 4 bases clipped from V and 2 bases from J, the junction kept 6 bases outside the gene matches. In nucleotides, the CDR3 is TGCGCCAGCAGCCCCACCGGGACTAGCGCCTACGAGCAGTACTTC. Amino acids: CASSPTGTSAYEQYF. The entire variable domain, with the rest obtained from reference TRBV5-1 and TRBJ2-7, is as follows: KAGVTQTPRYLIKTRGQQVTLSCSPISGHRSVSWYQQTPGQGLQFLFEYFSETQRNKGNFPGRFSGRQFSNSRSEMNVSTLELGDSALYLCASSPTGTSAYEQYFGPGTRLTVT.

The V call is TRBV2, the J call TRBJ1-5; D ambiguous. CDR1 is SNHLY, CDR2 FYNNEI, per germline. This CDR3 contains 15 residues. V dropped 5 bases and J dropped 2 bases, with 13 bases sitting between them. The CDR3 DNA is TGTGCCAGCAGTACGGAGCGGATGGGCAATCAGCCCCAGCATTTT. Its translation is CASSTERMGNQPQHF.

The chain uses TRBV10-2 and TRBJ2-1; a possible D gene is TRBD2 (5 bases). The V gene lost 2 bases and the J gene lost 8 bases, with 19 bases spanning the gap. The CDR3 has 16 residues. Germline CDR1 is WSHSY and CDR2 is SAAADI. CDR3 in DNA: TGCGCCAGCAGTGAGCTGATAGGTGGGAGCGGCGATGAGCAGTTCTTC. Protein product: CASSELIGGSGDEQFF.

This chain connects TRBV6-1 to TRBJ1-5; weak D call: TRBD1 (5 bases). CDR3 size: 15 residues. V was shortened by 1 base and J by 4 bases, with 11 bases between the two germline ends. From germline, CDR1 is MNHNS and CDR2 SASEGT. CDR3 sequence (DNA): TGTGCCAGCAGTGAAGAAACAGGCCAAAATCAGCCCCAGCATTTT. Translation gives CASSEETGQNQPQHF.

The chain couples TRBV6-5 to TRBJ1-3; no reliable D call. V was shortened by 0 bases and J by 0 bases, with 9 bases between the two germline ends. Germline values: CDR1 MNHEY, CDR2 SVGAGI. The CDR3 spans 16 residues. This CDR3 is CASSYSRPYSGNTIYF. The CDR3 nucleotides are TGTGCCAGCAGTTACTCACGCCCGTACTCTGGAAACACCATATATTTT.

The chain employs TRBV7-2 and TRBJ1-6, with D perhaps matching TRBD1 (6 bases). This CDR3 contains 14 residues. Between the trimmed V and J ends, which lost 7 bases and 6 bases, there was a span of 13 bases. The germline V gene encodes CDR1 SGHTA and CDR2 FQGNSA. For the CDR3, the DNA is TGTGCCAGCAAGGGGGTTGTTCCTAATTCACCCCTCCACTTT. This codes for CASKGVVPNSPLHF.

The V gene is TRBV7-2, the J gene TRBJ1-1; TRBD1 is a possible D gene (5 bases). The CDR3 extends over 14 amino acids. Germline V gives CDR1 SGHTA, CDR2 FQGNSA. The germline V and J ends were trimmed by 4 bases and 1 base, with 10 bases remaining between them. The CDR3 is CASSSRQTNTEAFF. CDR3 nucleotide sequence: TGTGCCAGCAGCTCCAGACAGACGAACACTGAAGCTTTCTTT.

The J gene is TRBJ1-5, the V gene TRBV19; D unclear. Trimming removed 3 bases from V and 8 bases from J, with 8 bases in between. The germline gives CDR1 LNHDA, CDR2 SQIVND (reference sequence). The CDR3 runs to 12 residues. The CDR3 DNA reads as TGTGCCAGTAGTATTAGTACGGAGCCCCAGCATTTT. This translates into CASSISTEPQHF.

CDR3 nucleotides: TGTGCCAGCAGTTCCCCCGGGACAGGGTTTAGCGAGCAGTACTTC. This encodes CASSSPGTGFSEQYF. V gene TRBV28 combines with J gene TRBJ2-7; 9 nucleotides line up with TRBD1. J was trimmed by 6 bases and V by 4 bases; bases with no gene match: 10. The germline CDR1 and CDR2 sequences are MDHEN and SYDVKM. This CDR3 spans 15 amino acids.

The V and J genes are TRBV28 and TRBJ2-7; 8 nucleotides match TRBD1. The germline V gene has CDR1 MDHEN and CDR2 SYDVKM. This CDR3 region has 14 residues. After removal of 7 bases from V and 2 bases from J, the junction contained 7 bases not matched to a gene. The CDR3 nucleotides read TGTGCCAGCATGACACAGGGGGTCCCCTACGAGCAGTACTTC. Encoded protein: CASMTQGVPYEQYF.

The chain combines TRBV10-3 with TRBJ2-7, with 9 bases aligning to TRBD1. The CDR3 has 14 amino acids. The J segment lost 3 bases and the V segment lost 2 bases, leaving 2 bases of the junction unmatched. Germline CDR1 and CDR2: ENHRY and SYGVKD. The CDR3 nucleotides read TGTGCCATCAGTGAGGGGACAGGGCGCTACGAGCAGTACTTC. This gives the protein CAISEGTGRYEQYF.

The gene calls are TRBV11-2 and TRBJ1-3; no reliable D call. CDR3 length: 14 amino acids. Germline V lookup: CDR1 SGHAT, CDR2 FQNNGV. Trimming took 4 bases from V and 6 from J, leaving 13 bases between them. The CDR3 DNA follows: TGTGCCAGCAGCTATTATGGGCCCGTAAACACCATATATTTT. Protein product: CASSYYGPVNTIYF.

The CDR3 is CASSAGQVKPDTQYF. The DNA of the CDR3 is TGTGCCAGCAGCGCTGGACAGGTGAAACCAGATACGCAGTATTTT. The chain carries TRBV5-8 and TRBJ2-3, with TRBD1 identical over 7 bases. Losses at the gene ends were 4 bases for V and 4 bases for J; bases not matched to a gene: 9. Germline values: CDR1 SGHTS, CDR2 YDEGEE. CDR3 length: 15 amino acids.

V is TRBV6-5 and J is TRBJ2-2, with D perhaps matching TRBD1 or TRBD2 (5 bases each). V dropped 7 bases and J dropped 6 bases, with 18 bases sitting between them. CDR3 size: 15 residues. Germline V CDR1 and CDR2: MNHEY, SVGAGI. The CDR3 bases are TGTGCCAGCACCCCTAAAGTCAAGGGACCCGGGGAGCTGTTTTTT. Protein: CASTPKVKGPGELFF.

The V and J genes are TRBV10-3 and TRBJ2-7; the match to TRBD1 covers 9 bases. With V trimmed by 5 bases and J by 3 bases, 8 bases remained unmatched. Looked up from germline, CDR1 is ENHRY and CDR2 is SYGVKD. The CDR3 totals 15 residues. The CDR3 nucleotides are TGTGCCATCAGTTCCTCCGGGACAGGGAACTACGAGCAGTACTTC. As protein: CAISSSGTGNYEQYF.

Concerning this clone: At the DNA level, this CDR3 is encoded by other sequences in the same sample as well. The V gene is TRBV5-6, the J gene TRBJ2-7, with 8 bases matching TRBD2. CDR1 is SGHDT, CDR2 YYEEEE, per germline. The trim removed 0 bases at V and 1 base at J, leaving 3 bases unmatched. The length of the CDR3 is 15 residues. CDR3 sequence reads: CASSLVTGGSYEQYF. The CDR3 DNA follows: TGTGCCAGCAGCTTGGTTACGGGAGGGTCCTACGAGCAGTACTTC.

The chain has TRBV5-1 and TRBJ1-5; D gene ambiguous. Germline V gives CDR1 SGHRS, CDR2 YFSETQ. The CDR3 is 15 amino acids. The V end was cut by 0 bases, the J end by 5 bases, with 12 bases between. CDR3 coding DNA: TGCGCCAGCAGCTTGGCCGGAGACGGCTATCAGCCCCAGCATTTT. Its protein product is CASSLAGDGYQPQHF.

This chain uses TRBV30 with TRBJ1-1; 8 bases agree with TRBD1. CDR1 and CDR2 (germline): GTSNPN, SVGIG (reference sequence). The CDR3 length is 14 residues. Germline trimming cut 0 bases from V and 4 bases from J; bases unmatched to any gene: 4. CDR3 region: CAWSVQGGSTEAFF. The CDR3 DNA sequence: TGTGCCTGGAGTGTACAGGGGGGCTCCACTGAAGCTTTCTTT.